One sample yielded the 22 T cell receptor beta chains listed below, sequenced in a study of blood T cell repertoires in COVID-19. The table came from immunoSEQ multiplex PCR; TCRdb's copy has only in-frame clones and leaves some out. There are hundreds of thousands of clones in the sample; around 90% occur only once, and approximately 0.7% lies in the top ten. The sample consisted of peripheral blood. The receptors shown here come from a human donor in a cohort sampled during active COVID-19.

The rearrangement joins TRBV28 to TRBJ1-4; tentative D call: TRBD1 (6 bases). Germline V gene data show CDR1 as MDHEN and CDR2 as SYDVKM. V lost 2 bases, J lost 8 bases, and 15 bases lay in between. The CDR3 totals 15 residues. CDR3 protein: CASSLGGAQAEKLFF. The CDR3 DNA reads TGTGCCAGCAGTTTAGGGGGGGCCCAGGCGGAAAAACTGTTTTTT.

The J gene is TRBJ2-2, the V gene TRBV4-1; D gene ambiguous. The CDR3 spans 16 residues. Germline values: CDR1 MGHRA, CDR2 YSYEKL. Trimming took 4 bases from V and 7 from J, leaving 19 bases between them. CDR3 region: CASSPRTTPQNGELFF. The DNA for the CDR3 is TGCGCCAGCAGCCCTAGAACTACCCCGCAGAACGGGGAGCTGTTTTTT.

The chain is built from TRBV11-1 and TRBJ2-2; D gene uncertain. V was shortened by 5 bases and J by 6 bases, with 10 bases between the two germline ends. CDR1 is SGHAT, CDR2 FQDESV, per germline (reference sequence). The CDR3 sequence is 13 residues long. The CDR3 DNA reads TGTGCCAGCAGCCCAGAGCGACCCGGGGAGCTGTTTTTT. This translates into CASSPERPGELFF. The entire variable domain, with the rest obtained from reference TRBV11-1 and TRBJ2-2, is as follows: EAEVAQSPRYKITEKSQAVAFWCDPISGHATLYWYRQILGQGPELLVQFQDESVVDDSQLPKDRFSAERLKGVDSTLKIQPAELGDSAMYLCASSPERPGELFFGEGSRLTVL.

The chain combines TRBV6-5 with TRBJ2-7; 8 bases map to TRBD1. Germline V gene data show CDR1 as MNHEY and CDR2 as SVGAGI. The V gene end was trimmed by 8 bases and the J gene end by 4 bases; junction bases not matched to a gene: 13. The CDR3 has 15 amino acids. The CDR3 sequence is CASLPQGAPLYEQYF. The CDR3 DNA follows: TGTGCCAGCCTCCCTCAGGGGGCCCCTCTTTACGAGCAGTACTTC.

The chain employs TRBV9 and TRBJ1-5, with unresolved D. CDR3 length equals 16 residues. V lost 0 bases, J lost 1 base, and 11 bases lay in between. Germline V CDR1 and CDR2: SGDLS, YYNGEE. The CDR3: CASSVEPGGSNQPQHF. The CDR3 bases are TGTGCCAGCAGCGTAGAGCCGGGTGGGAGCAATCAGCCCCAGCATTTT.

This chain uses TRBV12-5 with TRBJ1-5; unclear D gene. CDR3 length: 14 residues. The germline gives CDR1 LGHNT, CDR2 FRNRAP. With 7 bases removed from V and 1 base from J, the gap between germline ends came to 11 bases. Here the CDR3 reads CASAGGRSNQPQHF. The CDR3 DNA reads TGTGCTAGTGCTGGAGGGAGAAGCAATCAGCCCCAGCATTTT.

The CDR3 bases are TGTGCCATCAGTACTAGCGGGGGGTTTTCAGATACGCAGTATTTT. Protein product: CAISTSGGFSDTQYF. The chain has TRBV10-3 and TRBJ2-3; 12 bases agree with TRBD2. V dropped 5 bases and J dropped 4; count of bases not matched to a gene: 4. This CDR3 region has 15 residues. CDR1 ENHRY and CDR2 SYGVKD come from the germline V gene.

V is TRBV7-2 and J is TRBJ2-7; 9 bases align to TRBD2. In germline, CDR1 is SGHTA, CDR2 FQGNSA. CDR3 length equals 13 residues. The ends lost 8 bases at V and 7 bases at J; junction bases unmatched: 9. The CDR3 DNA sequence: TGTGCCAGCGGCGATGCTAGCGGGATTGAGCAGTACTTC. Its protein product is CASGDASGIEQYF.

This clone has just a few counts. This chain uses TRBV30 with TRBJ1-5; TRBD1 is a possible D gene (5 bases). The CDR3 spans 13 residues. Trimming cost V 5 bases and J 4 bases, with 12 bases left between them. Per germline, CDR1 GTSNPN and CDR2 SVGIG (reference sequence). The CDR3 DNA reads as TGTGCCTGGGCTGCGGGGGGGAATCAGCCCCAGCATTTT. Translating gives CAWAAGGNQPQHF.

The chain uses TRBV4-1 and TRBJ1-4, with D perhaps TRBD1 (6 bases). The germline V gene encodes CDR1 MGHRA and CDR2 YSYEKL. This CDR3 comprises 16 residues. V was clipped by 4 bases and J by 8 bases, with 20 bases between them. CDR3 DNA sequence: TGCGCCAGCAGCCGATCATCCCAGGGGTTGGGCGAAAAACTGTTTTTT. This encodes CASSRSSQGLGEKLFF.

This clone was detected once. The chain combines TRBV29-1 with TRBJ1-1; D gene uncertain. Trimming took 4 bases from V and 1 from J, leaving 7 bases between them. In germline, CDR1 is SQVTM, CDR2 ANQGSEA. The CDR3 length is 12 residues. This chain's CDR3 is CSVVEGNTEAFF. CDR3 in DNA: TGCAGCGTTGTTGAGGGGAACACTGAAGCTTTCTTT.

As DNA, the CDR3 is TGTGCCACCAGTGACCTCCAGGGGAAGCAGTACTTC. Residues: CATSDLQGKQYF. The chain joins TRBV24-1 to TRBJ2-7, with a possible D match to TRBD1 (6 bases). This CDR3 region has 12 residues. The germline gives CDR1 KGHDR, CDR2 SFDVKD. The V and J ends lost 4 bases and 8 bases respectively, with 11 bases between them.

This clone was found once. The gene calls are TRBV11-2 and TRBJ2-7, with TRBD2 matching over 7 bases. Germline V lookup: CDR1 SGHAT, CDR2 FQNNGV. CDR3 length equals 17 residues. Trimming cost V 5 bases and J 1 base; bases outside gene matches: 14. DNA for the CDR3: TGTGCCAGCAGCCCCTTGAAGGGAGGGCCGGGGTCCTACGAGCAGTACTTC. Its translation is CASSPLKGGPGSYEQYF.

The chain recombines TRBV19 with TRBJ1-4; TRBD1 agrees at 9 bases. The V and J ends lost 9 bases and 7 bases, in that order; junction bases with no gene match: 9. The CDR3 consists of 14 residues. Germline values: CDR1 LNHDA, CDR2 SQIVND (reference sequence). CDR3 in amino acids: CASRRTGEFEKLFF. For the CDR3, the DNA is TGTGCCAGCCGACGGACAGGGGAGTTTGAAAAACTGTTTTTT.

The chain uses TRBV9 and TRBJ2-7; 9 bases line up with TRBD2. Germline-derived CDR1 and CDR2 are SGDLS and YYNGEE. This CDR3 spans 17 amino acids. V was pared by 1 base and J by 4 bases, with 12 bases of the junction left unmatched. CDR3 bases: TGTGCCAGCAGCGTAAACCCTCGGCGGGAGGGCCTATACGAGCAGTACTTC. Translating it yields CASSVNPRREGLYEQYF.

V usage is TRBV4-3 and J usage is TRBJ2-7, with D maybe TRBD1 (5 bases). The CDR3 spans 15 residues. Trimming left V 3 bases short and J 0 bases short, with 12 bases between. Germline CDR1 and CDR2: LGHNA and YSLEER. CDR3 DNA: TGCGCCAGCAGCCAGACAGCGCGAAGCTCCTACGAGCAGTACTTC. This encodes CASSQTARSSYEQYF.

This chain joins TRBV7-9 and TRBJ2-1, with D perhaps matching TRBD1 (6 bases). Germline V gene lookup returns CDR1 SEHNR and CDR2 FQNEAQ (reference sequence). V shed 5 bases and J shed 6 bases, with 20 bases lying between them. The CDR3 runs 16 residues. DNA for the CDR3: TGTGCCAGCAGCGCACTAACAGGGCTAAATGGCAATGAGCAGTTCTTC. Its protein is CASSALTGLNGNEQFF.

The rearrangement uses TRBV5-1 and TRBJ1-1; 9 bases are shared with TRBD1. This CDR3 is 16 amino acids long. From germline, CDR1 is SGHRS and CDR2 YFSETQ. J gave up 3 bases and V 7 bases, and 13 bases lay outside the gene matches. The CDR3 nucleotides read TGCGCCAGCTCCTCCCTTACAGGGGGCAGGGACACTGAAGCTTTCTTT. Amino acids: CASSSLTGGRDTEAFF.

The chain employs TRBV30 and TRBJ1-5, with D possibly matching TRBD1 (6 bases). This CDR3 is built from 13 residues. Trimming left V 2 bases short and J 6 bases short, with 11 bases between. From germline, CDR1 is GTSNPN and CDR2 SVGIG (reference sequence). The CDR3 nucleotides read TGTGCCTGGAGTCAAGGGGGTATTCAGCCCCAGCATTTT. It encodes CAWSQGGIQPQHF.

V gene TRBV29-1 combines with J gene TRBJ1-2, with TRBD1 as a possible D gene (5 bases). Trimming took 4 bases from V and 5 from J, leaving 8 bases between them. CDR3 length equals 11 residues. Per germline, CDR1 SQVTM and CDR2 ANQGSEA. This CDR3 is CSVGGGYGYTF. The CDR3 bases are TGCAGCGTTGGGGGGGGTTATGGCTACACCTTC. Drawing the rest from reference TRBV29-1 and TRBJ1-2, the complete variable domain is SAVISQKPSRDICQRGTSLTIQCQVDSQVTMMFWYRQQPGQSLTLIATANQGSEATYESGFVIDKFPISRPNLTFSTLTVSNMSPEDSSIYLCSVGGGYGYTFGSGTRLTVV.

The rearrangement links TRBV7-9 to TRBJ2-7; a possible D gene is TRBD2 (6 bases). Trimming shortened V by 7 bases and J by 5 bases, and 15 bases separated the two germline ends. Looked up from germline, CDR1 is SEHNR and CDR2 is FQNEAQ (reference sequence). The CDR3 contains 13 residues. CDR3 DNA: TGTGCCAGCACCCCATCGACTAGACACGAGCAGTACTTC. Its translation is CASTPSTRHEQYF.

This clone was recorded only once. This chain links TRBV5-4 with TRBJ1-3, with a tentative D call TRBD1 (6 bases). The CDR3 loop spans 15 amino acids. V lost 2 bases to trimming and J lost 0 bases, with 9 bases between them. From germline, CDR1 is SGHNT and CDR2 YYREEE (reference sequence). The CDR3 coding sequence is TGTGCCAGCAGCTTAGACAGGCACTCTGGAAACACCATATATTTT. Translating it yields CASSLDRHSGNTIYF.